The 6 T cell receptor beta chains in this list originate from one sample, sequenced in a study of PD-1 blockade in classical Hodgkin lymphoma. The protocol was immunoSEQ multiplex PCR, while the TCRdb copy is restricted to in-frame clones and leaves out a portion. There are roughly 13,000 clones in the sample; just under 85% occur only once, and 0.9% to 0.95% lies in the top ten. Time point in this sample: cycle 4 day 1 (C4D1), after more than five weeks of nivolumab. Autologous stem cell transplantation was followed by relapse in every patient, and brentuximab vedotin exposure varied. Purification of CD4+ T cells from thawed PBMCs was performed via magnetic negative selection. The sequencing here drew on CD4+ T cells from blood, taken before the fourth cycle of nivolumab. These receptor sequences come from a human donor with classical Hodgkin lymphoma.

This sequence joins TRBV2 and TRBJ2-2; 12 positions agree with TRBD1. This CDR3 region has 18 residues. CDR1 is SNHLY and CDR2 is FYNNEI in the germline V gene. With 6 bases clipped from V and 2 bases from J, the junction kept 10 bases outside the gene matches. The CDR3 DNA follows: TGTGCCAGCAGGCACCGGGACAGGGGGCGAGACAACACCGGGGAGCTGTTTTTT. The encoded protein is CASRHRDRGRDNTGELFF. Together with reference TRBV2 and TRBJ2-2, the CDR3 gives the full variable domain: EPEVTQTPSHQVTQMGQEVILRCVPISNHLYFYWYRQILGQKVEFLVSFYNNEISEKSEIFDDQFSVERPDGSNFTLKIRSTKLEDSAMYFCASRHRDRGRDNTGELFFGEGSRLTVL.

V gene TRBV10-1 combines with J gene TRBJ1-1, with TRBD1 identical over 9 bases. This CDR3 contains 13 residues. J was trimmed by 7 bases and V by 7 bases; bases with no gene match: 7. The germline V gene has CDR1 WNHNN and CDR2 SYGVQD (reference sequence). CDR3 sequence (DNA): TGCGCCAGCAAAAAGGGACAGGGTGGTGAAGCTTTCTTT. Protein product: CASKKGQGGEAFF.

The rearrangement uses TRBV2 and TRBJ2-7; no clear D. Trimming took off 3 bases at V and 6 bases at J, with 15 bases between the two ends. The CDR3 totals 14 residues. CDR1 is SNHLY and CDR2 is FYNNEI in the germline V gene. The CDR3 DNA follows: TGTGCCAGCAGTGAGTTTCCCAGAGACCTCGAGCAGTACTTC. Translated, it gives CASSEFPRDLEQYF.

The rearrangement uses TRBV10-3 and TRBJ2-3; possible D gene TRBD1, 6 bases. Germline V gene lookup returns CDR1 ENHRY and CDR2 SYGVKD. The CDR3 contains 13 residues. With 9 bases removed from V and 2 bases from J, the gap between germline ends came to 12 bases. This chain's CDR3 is CAIAWTVTDTQYF. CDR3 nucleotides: TGTGCCATAGCTTGGACAGTCACAGATACGCAGTATTTT.

CDR3 loop: CASSLGDGTYNEQFF. In DNA, the CDR3 is TGTGCCAGCAGCTTAGGTGACGGAACCTACAATGAGCAGTTCTTC. This chain links TRBV7-6 with TRBJ2-1; D gene uncertain. Germline-derived CDR1 and CDR2 are SGHVS and FNYEAQ. The CDR3 contains 15 residues. Trimming removed 1 base at V and 2 bases at J, with 9 bases between.

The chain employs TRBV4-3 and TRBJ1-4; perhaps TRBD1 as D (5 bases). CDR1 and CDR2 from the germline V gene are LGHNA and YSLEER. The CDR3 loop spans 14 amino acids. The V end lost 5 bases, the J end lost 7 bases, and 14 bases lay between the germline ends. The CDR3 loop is CASSRGTGGEKLFF. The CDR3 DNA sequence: TGCGCCAGCAGCAGGGGCACAGGCGGTGAAAAACTGTTTTTT.